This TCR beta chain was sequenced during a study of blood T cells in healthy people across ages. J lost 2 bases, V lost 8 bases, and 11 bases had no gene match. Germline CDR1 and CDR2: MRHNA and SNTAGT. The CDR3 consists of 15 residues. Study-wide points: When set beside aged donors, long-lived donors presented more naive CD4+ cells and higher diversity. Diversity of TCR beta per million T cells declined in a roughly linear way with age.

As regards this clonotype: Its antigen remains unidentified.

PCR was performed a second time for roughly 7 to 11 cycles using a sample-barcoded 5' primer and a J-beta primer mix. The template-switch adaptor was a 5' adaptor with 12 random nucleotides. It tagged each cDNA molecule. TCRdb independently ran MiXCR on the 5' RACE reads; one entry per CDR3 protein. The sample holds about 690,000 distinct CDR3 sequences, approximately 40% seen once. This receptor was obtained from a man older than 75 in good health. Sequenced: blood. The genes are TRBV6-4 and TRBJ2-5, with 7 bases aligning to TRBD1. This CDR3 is CASVALGGQQETQYF. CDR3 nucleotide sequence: TGTGCCAGCGTTGCCCTAGGGGGACAGCAAGAGACCCAGTACTTC.